The source of this T cell receptor beta chain is a study of T cells in Graves' hyperthyroidism and ophthalmopathy. Exclusion of patients followed from uncontrolled infection, other autoimmune disease, pregnancy or lactation. Clinical symptoms, serum thyroxine, TRAb, thyroid ultrasound and orbital computed tomography established diagnosis. TCR beta CDR3 region amplification was performed from RNA transcripts. When the TCR CDR3 underwent first-round RT-PCR, the HTBI primer set was used. TCRdb re-analysed the multiplex PCR reads in MiXCR, keeping a single row per CDR3 protein. Of 500,000 to 800,000 distinct CDR3 sequences in the sample, 45% were seen once. To note about this clonotype: Its antigen is unidentified. A much larger clone lies a single base off, so this may be a read error.

General observations from the study: Appearing also in blood were most of the thyroid clonotypes expanded above 0.001. Classification by a 13 V-J model distinguished ophthalmopathy from stable hyperthyroidism.

The trim removed 8 bases at V and 5 bases at J, leaving 8 bases unmatched. This CDR3 is 13 amino acids long. Germline CDR1 and CDR2: SNHLY and FYNNEI. The sample was peripheral blood or thyroid tissue (not recorded which). The TCR originated in an adult man with Graves' disease, either hyperthyroidism or ophthalmopathy (not recorded which). This chain connects TRBV2 to TRBJ2-7; 8 nucleotides match TRBD1. Here the CDR3 reads CASGETGVNEQYF. The CDR3 nucleotides are TGTGCCAGCGGCGAGACAGGGGTCAACGAGCAGTACTTC.